This section outlines one TCR beta chain sequence together with its context. This entry comes from a study of blood T cells in healthy people across ages. About the research overall: Template switching picked up about one barcoded beta molecule for each two T cells.

Next came a second PCR, run for about 6 to 12 cycles, which used a sample-barcoded 5' primer along with a J-beta primer mix. TCRdb called the 5' RACE reads again in MiXCR, with one record for every CDR3 protein. The sample yields 1.5 million to 2 million distinct CDR3 sequences, roughly 27% seen once. The CDR3 spans 14 residues. Germline assignment: CDR1 MNHEY and CDR2 SMNVEV (reference sequence). Trimming cost V 10 bases and J 4 bases, with 18 bases left between them. Sequenced material: blood. This TCR was recovered from a woman aged 25 to 39 in good health. The V gene is TRBV27, the J gene TRBJ2-3; tentatively, D is TRBD1 or TRBD2 (5 bases each). CDR3 sequence: CATEPGPRADTQYF. The CDR3 bases are TGTGCCACCGAACCGGGACCTCGGGCAGATACGCAGTATTTT.